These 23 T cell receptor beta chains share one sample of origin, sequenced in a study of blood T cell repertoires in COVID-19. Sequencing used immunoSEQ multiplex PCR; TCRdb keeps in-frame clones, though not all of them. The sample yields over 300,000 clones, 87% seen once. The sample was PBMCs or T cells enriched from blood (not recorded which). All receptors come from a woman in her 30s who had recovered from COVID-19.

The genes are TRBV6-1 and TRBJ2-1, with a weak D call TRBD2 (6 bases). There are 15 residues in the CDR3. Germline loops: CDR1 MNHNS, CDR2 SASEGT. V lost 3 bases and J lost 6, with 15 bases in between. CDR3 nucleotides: TGTGCCAGCAGTGATTGGACTATATACGGCAATGAGCAGTTCTTC. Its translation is CASSDWTIYGNEQFF.

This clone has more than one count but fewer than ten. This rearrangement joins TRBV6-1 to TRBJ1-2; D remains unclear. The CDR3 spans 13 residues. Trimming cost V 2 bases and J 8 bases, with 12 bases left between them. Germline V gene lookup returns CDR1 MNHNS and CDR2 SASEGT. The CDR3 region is CASSEMEGGGYTF. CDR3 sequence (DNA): TGTGCCAGCAGTGAAATGGAAGGCGGGGGCTACACCTTC.

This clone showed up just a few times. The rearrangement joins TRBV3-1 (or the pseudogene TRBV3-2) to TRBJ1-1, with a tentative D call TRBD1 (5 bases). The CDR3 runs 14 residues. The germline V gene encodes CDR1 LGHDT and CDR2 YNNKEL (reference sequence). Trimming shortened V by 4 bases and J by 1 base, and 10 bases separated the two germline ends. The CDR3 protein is CASSRVDRNTEAFF. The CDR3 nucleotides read TGTGCCAGCAGCCGGGTCGACAGGAACACTGAAGCTTTCTTT.

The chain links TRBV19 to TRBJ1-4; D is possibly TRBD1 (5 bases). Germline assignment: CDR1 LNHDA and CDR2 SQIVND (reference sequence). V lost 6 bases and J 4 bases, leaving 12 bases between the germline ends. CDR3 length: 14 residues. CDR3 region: CASSRRQNNEKLFF. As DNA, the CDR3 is TGTGCCAGTAGCCGCAGACAGAATAATGAAAAACTGTTTTTT. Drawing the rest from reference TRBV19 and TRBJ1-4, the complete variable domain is DGGITQSPKYLFRKEGQNVTLSCEQNLNHDAMYWYRQDPGQGLRLIYYSQIVNDFQKGDIAEGYSVSREKKESFPLTVTSAQKNPTAFYLCASSRRQNNEKLFFGSGTQLSVL.

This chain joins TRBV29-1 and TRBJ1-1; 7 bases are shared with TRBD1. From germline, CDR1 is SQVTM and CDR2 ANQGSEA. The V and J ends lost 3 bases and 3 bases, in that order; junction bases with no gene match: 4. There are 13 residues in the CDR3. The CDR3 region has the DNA TGCAGCGTTGAGGGGACAGTTTACACTGAAGCTTTCTTT. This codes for CSVEGTVYTEAFF.

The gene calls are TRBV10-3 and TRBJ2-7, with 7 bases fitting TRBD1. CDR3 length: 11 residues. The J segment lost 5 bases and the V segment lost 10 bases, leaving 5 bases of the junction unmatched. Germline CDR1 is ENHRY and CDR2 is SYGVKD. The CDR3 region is CATGTGDEQYF. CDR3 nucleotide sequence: TGTGCCACAGGAACAGGGGACGAGCAGTACTTC.

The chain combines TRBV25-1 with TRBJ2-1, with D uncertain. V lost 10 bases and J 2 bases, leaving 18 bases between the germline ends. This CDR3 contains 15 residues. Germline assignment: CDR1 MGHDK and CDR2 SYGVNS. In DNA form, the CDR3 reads TGTGCCACCCATCTGGCCGGAGCTCCCTACAATGAGCAGTTCTTC. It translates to CATHLAGAPYNEQFF. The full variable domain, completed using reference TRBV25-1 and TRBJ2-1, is EADIYQTPRYLVIGTGKKITLECSQTMGHDKMYWYQQDPGMELHLIHYSYGVNSTEKGDLSSESTVSRIRTEHFPLTLESARPSHTSQYLCATHLAGAPYNEQFFGPGTRLTVL.

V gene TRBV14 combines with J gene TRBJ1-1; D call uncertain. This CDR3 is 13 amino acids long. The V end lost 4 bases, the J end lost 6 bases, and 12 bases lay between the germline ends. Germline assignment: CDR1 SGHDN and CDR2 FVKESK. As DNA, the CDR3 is TGTGCCAGCAGCCCAAGGCCGGGGTCTGAAGCTTTCTTT. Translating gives CASSPRPGSEAFF.

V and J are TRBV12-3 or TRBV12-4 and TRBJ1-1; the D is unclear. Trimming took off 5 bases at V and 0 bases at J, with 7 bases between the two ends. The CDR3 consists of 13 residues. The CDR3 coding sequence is TGTGCCAGCAGTCGCGGGGTGAACACTGAAGCTTTCTTT. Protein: CASSRGVNTEAFF.

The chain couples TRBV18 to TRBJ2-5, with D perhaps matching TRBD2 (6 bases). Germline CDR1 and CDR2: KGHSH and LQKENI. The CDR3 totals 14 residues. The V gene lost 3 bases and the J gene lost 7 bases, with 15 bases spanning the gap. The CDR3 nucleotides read TGTGCCAGCTCACCGGGGAGGCTGGAGGGGACCCAGTACTTC. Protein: CASSPGRLEGTQYF.

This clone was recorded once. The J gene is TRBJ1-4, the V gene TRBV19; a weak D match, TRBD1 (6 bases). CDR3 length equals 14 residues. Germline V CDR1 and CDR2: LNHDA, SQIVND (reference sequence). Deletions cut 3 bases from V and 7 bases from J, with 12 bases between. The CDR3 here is CASSMEGGAEKLFF. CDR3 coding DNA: TGTGCCAGTAGTATGGAAGGGGGGGCTGAAAAACTGTTTTTT.

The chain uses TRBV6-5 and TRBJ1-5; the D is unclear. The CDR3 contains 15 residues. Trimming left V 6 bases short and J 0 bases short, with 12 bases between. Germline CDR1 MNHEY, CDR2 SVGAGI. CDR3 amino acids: CASRPSRNSNQPQHF. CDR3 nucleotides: TGTGCCAGCAGACCGTCGAGGAATAGCAATCAGCCCCAGCATTTT.

The CDR3 DNA sequence: TGTGCCAGTAGTCCCCGGGACAGGGTTGCCGGGGAGCTGTTTTTT. It yields the protein CASSPRDRVAGELFF. V usage is TRBV19 and J usage is TRBJ2-2; TRBD1 matches 9 bases. The V segment lost 5 bases and the J segment 6 bases; nucleotides outside the gene matches: 7. CDR1 is LNHDA and CDR2 is SQIVND in the germline V gene (reference sequence). The CDR3 is 15 residues long.

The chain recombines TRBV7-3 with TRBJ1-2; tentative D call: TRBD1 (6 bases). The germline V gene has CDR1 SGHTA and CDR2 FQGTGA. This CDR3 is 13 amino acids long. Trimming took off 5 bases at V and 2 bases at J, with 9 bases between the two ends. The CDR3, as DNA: TGTGCCAGCAGCCAAGGACAGAACTATGGCTACACCTTC. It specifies CASSQGQNYGYTF.

The DNA for the CDR3 is TGTGCCTGGAGTGTGAGACAGGTGGTTGGAAACACCATATATTTT. The encoded protein is CAWSVRQVVGNTIYF. This chain joins TRBV30 and TRBJ1-3; D might be TRBD1 (6 bases). CDR3 length equals 15 residues. V was cut by 0 bases and J by 3 bases, with 12 bases left in between. The V gene's germline CDR1 is GTSNPN and CDR2 SVGIG (reference sequence).

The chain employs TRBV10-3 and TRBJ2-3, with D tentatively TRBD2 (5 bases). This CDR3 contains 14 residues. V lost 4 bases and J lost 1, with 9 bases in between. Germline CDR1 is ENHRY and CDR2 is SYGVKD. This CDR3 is CAISAGLGTDTQYF. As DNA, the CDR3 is TGTGCCATCAGTGCCGGACTGGGCACAGATACGCAGTATTTT.

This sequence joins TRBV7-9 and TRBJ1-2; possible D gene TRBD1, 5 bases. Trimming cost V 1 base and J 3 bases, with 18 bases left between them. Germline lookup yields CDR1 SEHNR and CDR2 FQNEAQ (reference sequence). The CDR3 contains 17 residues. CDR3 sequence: CASSLGGVDRRYYGYTF. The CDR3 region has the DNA TGTGCCAGCAGCTTAGGGGGGGTCGACCGCAGGTACTATGGCTACACCTTC.

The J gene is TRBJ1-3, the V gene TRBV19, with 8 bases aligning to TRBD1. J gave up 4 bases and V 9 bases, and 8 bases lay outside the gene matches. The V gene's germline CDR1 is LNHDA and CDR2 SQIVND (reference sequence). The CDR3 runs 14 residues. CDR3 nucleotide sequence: TGTGCCAGCCAAACCCAGGGGGCAGGAAACACCATATATTTT. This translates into CASQTQGAGNTIYF.

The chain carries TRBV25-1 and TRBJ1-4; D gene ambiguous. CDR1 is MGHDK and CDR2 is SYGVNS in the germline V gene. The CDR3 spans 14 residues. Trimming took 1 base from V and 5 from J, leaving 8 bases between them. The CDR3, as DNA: TGTGCCAGCAGTGAATCCACAGTCAATGAAAAACTGTTTTTT. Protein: CASSESTVNEKLFF.

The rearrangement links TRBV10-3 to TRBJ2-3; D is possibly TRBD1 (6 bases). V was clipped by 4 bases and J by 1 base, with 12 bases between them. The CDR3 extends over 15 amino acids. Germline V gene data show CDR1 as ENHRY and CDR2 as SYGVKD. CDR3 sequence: CAISAQGSGTDTQYF. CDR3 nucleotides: TGTGCCATCAGTGCTCAGGGGTCTGGCACAGATACGCAGTATTTT.

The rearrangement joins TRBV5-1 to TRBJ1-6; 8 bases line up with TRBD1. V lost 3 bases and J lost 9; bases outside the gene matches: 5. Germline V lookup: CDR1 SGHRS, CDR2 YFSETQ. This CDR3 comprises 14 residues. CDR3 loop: CASSSGQGRSPLHF. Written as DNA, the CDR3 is TGCGCCAGCAGCTCCGGACAGGGCCGTTCACCCCTCCACTTT. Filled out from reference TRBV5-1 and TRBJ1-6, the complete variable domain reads KAGVTQTPRYLIKTRGQQVTLSCSPISGHRSVSWYQQTPGQGLQFLFEYFSETQRNKGNFPGRFSGRQFSNSRSEMNVSTLELGDSALYLCASSSGQGRSPLHFGNGTRLTVT.

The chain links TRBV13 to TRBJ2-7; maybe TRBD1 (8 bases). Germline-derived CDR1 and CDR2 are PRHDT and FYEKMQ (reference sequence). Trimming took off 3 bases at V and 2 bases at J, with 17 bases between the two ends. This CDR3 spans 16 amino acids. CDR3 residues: CASSLVGGDRPYEQYF. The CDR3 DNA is TGTGCCAGCAGCTTGGTTGGGGGGGACAGGCCCTACGAGCAGTACTTC.

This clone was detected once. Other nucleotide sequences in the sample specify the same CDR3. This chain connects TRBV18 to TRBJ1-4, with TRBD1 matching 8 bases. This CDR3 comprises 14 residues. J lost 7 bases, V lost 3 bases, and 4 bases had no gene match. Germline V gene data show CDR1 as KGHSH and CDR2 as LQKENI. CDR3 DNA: TGTGCCAGCTCACCGGCAGGGGGCAGTGAAAAACTGTTTTTT. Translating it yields CASSPAGGSEKLFF.